The 3 T cell receptor beta chains below come from one sample, sequenced in a study of shared clonotypes between healthy human individuals. Assay: immunoSEQ multiplex PCR; the TCRdb copy retains only in-frame clones and omits some. The sample holds about 1.4 million clones; roughly 96% are singletons and the top ten take about 1.2%. Sequenced: naive CD4+ T cells sorted from blood. As for subset: CD45RA+ positively selected. Every receptor here comes from a man aged 25 to 45 in good health.

This sequence joins TRBV6-1 and TRBJ1-2; D perhaps matches TRBD1 (5 bases). The ends were cut back, 2 bases at V and 2 bases at J, with 18 bases in the middle. There are 17 residues in the CDR3. Per germline, CDR1 MNHNS and CDR2 SASEGT. CDR3 in amino acids: CASSELGWRGLNYGYTF. As DNA, the CDR3 is TGTGCCAGCAGTGAATTAGGGTGGAGGGGACTGAACTATGGCTACACCTTC.

The chain couples TRBV28 to TRBJ2-5; D may be TRBD1 or TRBD2 (5 bases each). V lost 4 bases, J lost 6 bases, and 9 bases lay in between. The germline CDR1 and CDR2 sequences are MDHEN and SYDVKM. The CDR3 extends over 12 amino acids. DNA for the CDR3: TGTGCCAGCAGTTATCGGGGACAGACCCAGTACTTC. Translating it yields CASSYRGQTQYF.

The V call is TRBV18, the J call TRBJ2-7; a weak D match, TRBD2 (6 bases). The germline V gene has CDR1 KGHSH and CDR2 LQKENI. The CDR3 sequence is 15 residues long. Deletions cut 2 bases from V and 5 bases from J, with 16 bases between. CDR3 in DNA: TGTGCCAGCTCACCAGTCCCGACTAGTGCCCACGAGCAGTACTTC. Its translation: CASSPVPTSAHEQYF.